These 3 T cell receptor beta chains came from one sample sequenced in a study of beta chain features in type 1 diabetes (dated by TCRdb to the late 2010s). The protocol used for the library was the immunoSEQ multiplex PCR assay. All of the isolated RNA was reverse transcribed with the High Capacity cDNA Reverse Transcription Kit, so expressed TCRB transcripts were sequenced. TCRdb limited this immuneACCESS table to in-frame rearrangements with V and J called. A share of clones is missing; checked studies link under half to unresolved V genes, and the rest is unexplained. This sample gives roughly 230,000 clones in total; around 10% of them show up just once. The leading ten clones occupy 0.03% to 0.04% of the sample. Sequencing used naive CD4+ T cells from blood. Explained via the paper, the cell subset or site label denotes: true naive CD4+ T cells. These receptors were obtained from a woman aged 18-29 years in good health.

This clone was counted only a few times. This rearrangement joins TRBV6-5 to TRBJ2-5; D is unclear. Trimming cost V 6 bases and J 2 bases, with 13 bases left between them. This CDR3 is 14 amino acids long. In germline, CDR1 is MNHEY, CDR2 SVGAGI. The CDR3 region is CASSLPERQETQYF. The CDR3 DNA follows: TGTGCCAGCAGCCTCCCTGAGCGACAAGAGACCCAGTACTTC.

This clone was seen a few times. The rearrangement links TRBV5-1 to TRBJ2-7; 7 bases map to TRBD1. The V segment lost 4 bases and the J segment 7 bases; nucleotides outside the gene matches: 5. Per the germline V gene, CDR1 is SGHRS and CDR2 is YFSETQ. The CDR3 runs 12 residues. CDR3 nucleotides: TGCGCCAGCAGCCCAACAGGGGAAGAGCAGTACTTC. As protein: CASSPTGEEQYF.

The chain uses TRBV9 and TRBJ1-2; tentatively, D is TRBD1 (5 bases). Germline assignment: CDR1 SGDLS and CDR2 YYNGEE. CDR3 length: 12 amino acids. V was clipped by 6 bases and J by 4 bases, with 10 bases between them. The CDR3 reads CASTSGSYGYTF. The CDR3 DNA is TGTGCCAGCACCTCAGGGTCCTATGGCTACACCTTC.